One and the same sample provided the 29 T cell receptor beta chains below, sequenced in a study of cytomegalovirus exposure and HLA in healthy donors. Sequenced by immunoSEQ multiplex PCR; TCRdb stores in-frame clones only, minus some. The sample contains under 250,000 clones, over 65% of which appear only once. Specimen: PBMCs. The receptors were sampled from a woman under 30 in good health and CMV-seronegative.

This clone was seen a handful of times. The chain carries TRBV18 and TRBJ2-2; 8 nucleotides match TRBD1. CDR1 is KGHSH and CDR2 is LQKENI in the germline V gene. This CDR3 has 15 amino acids. V lost 3 bases to trimming and J lost 5 bases; unmatched junction nucleotides: 5. The CDR3 bases are TGTGCCAGCTCACCCTCAGGGGGCGCGACCGGGGAGCTGTTTTTT. Protein product: CASSPSGGATGELFF.

This chain connects TRBV11-2 to TRBJ2-7, with TRBD1 as a possible D gene (6 bases). This CDR3 has 15 amino acids. Trimming left V 4 bases short and J 0 bases short, with 13 bases between. Germline CDR1 is SGHAT and CDR2 is FQNNGV. CDR3 loop: CASSSLRDNSYEQYF. CDR3 bases: TGTGCCAGCAGCTCCCTCCGGGACAACTCCTACGAGCAGTACTTC.

The chain uses TRBV2 and TRBJ2-1, with D possibly called TRBD1 or TRBD2 (5 bases each). Germline CDR1 reads SNHLY; CDR2 reads FYNNEI. Trimming removed 3 bases at V and 3 bases at J, with 15 bases between. This CDR3 contains 16 residues. CDR3 amino acids: CASSEADSGLYNEQFF. In DNA form, the CDR3 reads TGTGCCAGCAGTGAGGCCGACAGCGGACTCTACAATGAGCAGTTCTTC.

This rearrangement joins TRBV27 to TRBJ1-3; a possible D gene is TRBD1 (5 bases). Germline V gene sequence: CDR1 MNHEY, CDR2 SMNVEV (reference sequence). The CDR3 is 15 amino acids. Trimming took off 5 bases at V and 2 bases at J, with 13 bases between the two ends. This chain's CDR3 is CASSRTGGPGNTIYF. As DNA, the CDR3 is TGTGCCAGCAGTCGGACCGGGGGTCCTGGAAACACCATATATTTT.

V gene TRBV6-1 combines with J gene TRBJ2-7; TRBD2 is a possible D gene (5 bases). The CDR3 is 14 residues long. The germline V gene has CDR1 MNHNS and CDR2 SASEGT. Trimming stripped 2 bases from V and 7 bases from J, with 15 bases between. DNA for the CDR3: TGTGCCAGCAGTGAATTCGGGGATACGGGGGAGCAGTACTTC. The encoded protein is CASSEFGDTGEQYF.

This clone was recorded a few times. The gene calls are TRBV7-3 and TRBJ1-1, with TRBD1 matching 7 bases. CDR3 length: 14 amino acids. V lost 5 bases to trimming and J lost 0 bases; unmatched junction nucleotides: 3. From germline, CDR1 is SGHTA and CDR2 FQGTGA. The CDR3 DNA follows: TGTGCCAGCAGCGAGACAGGGTTGAACACTGAAGCTTTCTTT. This sequence encodes CASSETGLNTEAFF. The entire variable domain, with the rest obtained from reference TRBV7-3 and TRBJ1-1, is as follows: GAGVSQTPSNKVTEKGKYVELRCDPISGHTALYWYRQSLGQGPEFLIYFQGTGAADDSGLPNDRFFAVRPEGSVSTLKIQRTERGDSAVYLCASSETGLNTEAFFGQGTRLTVV.

The chain joins TRBV2 to TRBJ1-5, with D unresolved. This CDR3 is 15 amino acids long. Per the germline V gene, CDR1 is SNHLY and CDR2 is FYNNEI. The ends were cut back, 3 bases at V and 4 bases at J, with 13 bases in the middle. The CDR3 DNA sequence: TGTGCCAGCAGTGAGGACCTTTTGGGAAATCAGCCCCAGCATTTT. Translating gives CASSEDLLGNQPQHF.

This sequence joins TRBV6-1 and TRBJ1-6, with 8 bases matching TRBD1. V shed 6 bases, J shed 7 bases, and the junction held 5 bases outside the gene matches. The CDR3 consists of 14 residues. CDR1 and CDR2 (germline): MNHNS, SASEGT. The CDR3, as DNA: TGTGCCAGCAGAAGACAGGGGCAAAATTCACCCCTCCACTTT. It codes for CASRRQGQNSPLHF.

The chain carries TRBV13 and TRBJ2-3, with 9 bases fitting TRBD2. In germline, CDR1 is PRHDT, CDR2 FYEKMQ (reference sequence). The trim removed 1 base at V and 4 bases at J, leaving 6 bases unmatched. The CDR3 is made up of 16 amino acids. CDR3 in DNA: TGTGCCAGCAGCTTAGCGGCGGGGGGGCTATCAGATACGCAGTATTTT. It yields the protein CASSLAAGGLSDTQYF.

DNA of the CDR3: TGTGCCAGCAGGGATGGTACTGGAAACACCATATATTTT. Amino acid sequence: CASRDGTGNTIYF. V gene TRBV27 combines with J gene TRBJ1-3; D not resolved. This CDR3 has 13 amino acids. Trimming stripped 6 bases from V and 2 bases from J, with 8 bases between. The germline gives CDR1 MNHEY, CDR2 SMNVEV (reference sequence).

The rearrangement uses TRBV4-2 and TRBJ1-4; tentatively, D is TRBD1 (6 bases). The CDR3 runs 14 residues. Trimming shortened V by 4 bases and J by 7 bases, and 13 bases separated the two germline ends. Germline assignment: CDR1 LGHNA and CDR2 YNFKEQ. The DNA for the CDR3 is TGTGCCAGCAGCCTCACCGGGGGGGCTGAAAAACTGTTTTTT. This encodes CASSLTGGAEKLFF.

This clone was detected only once. The genes are TRBV14 and TRBJ1-1, with D perhaps TRBD1 (5 bases). The CDR3 has 14 amino acids. The V end was cut by 0 bases, the J end by 4 bases, with 9 bases between. Germline V gene data show CDR1 as SGHDN and CDR2 as FVKESK. CDR3 DNA: TGTGCCAGCAGCCAAGAAAGGGGATTCACTGAAGCTTTCTTT. Its translation: CASSQERGFTEAFF.

V and J are TRBV7-9 and TRBJ1-6, with D maybe TRBD1 (6 bases). V shed 4 bases and J shed 5 bases, with 15 bases lying between them. The CDR3 spans 16 residues. The germline V gene has CDR1 SEHNR and CDR2 FQNEAQ (reference sequence). In DNA, the CDR3 is TGTGCCAGCAGCTCCGGATCCGGGACAAATAATTCACCCCTCCACTTT. Translating gives CASSSGSGTNNSPLHF.

In its sample, this clone was seen a few times. The rearrangement links TRBV6-1 to TRBJ1-2; the D is unclear. This CDR3 is 16 amino acids long. From germline, CDR1 is MNHNS and CDR2 SASEGT. Trimming cost V 1 base and J 4 bases, with 16 bases left between them. This CDR3 is CASSEGSRTDFYGYTF. For the CDR3, the DNA is TGTGCCAGCAGTGAAGGGTCCCGGACGGACTTCTATGGCTACACCTTC.

V is TRBV4-2 and J is TRBJ1-4; D not resolved. The V and J ends lost 1 base and 8 bases respectively, with 5 bases between them. The CDR3 runs to 12 residues. Germline V lookup: CDR1 LGHNA, CDR2 YNFKEQ. The CDR3 here is CASSQVNEKLFF. CDR3 bases: TGTGCCAGCAGCCAAGTAAACGAAAAACTGTTTTTT.

The chain carries TRBV5-1 and TRBJ1-4; D is ambiguous. CDR3 size: 16 residues. Germline lookup yields CDR1 SGHRS and CDR2 YFSETQ. V was clipped by 3 bases and J by 8 bases, with 20 bases between them. This CDR3 reads CASSSNTVWSFEKLFF. DNA of the CDR3: TGCGCCAGCAGCTCAAACACAGTTTGGTCTTTCGAAAAACTGTTTTTT.

The genes are TRBV9 and TRBJ2-6; either TRBD1 or TRBD2 may supply D (6 bases each). The V and J ends lost 2 bases and 4 bases respectively, with 19 bases between them. CDR1 SGDLS and CDR2 YYNGEE come from the germline V gene. This CDR3 is 18 amino acids long. The CDR3 loop is CASSVPGANFLGANVLTF. In nucleotides, the CDR3 is TGTGCCAGCAGCGTGCCGGGGGCCAACTTCTTGGGGGCCAACGTCCTGACTTTC.

V is TRBV28 and J is TRBJ2-2; D remains unclear. Germline values: CDR1 MDHEN, CDR2 SYDVKM. The CDR3 loop spans 14 amino acids. V was shortened by 5 bases and J by 1 base, with 8 bases between the two germline ends. For the CDR3, the DNA is TGTGCCAGCAGTACCATAGGGAACACCGGGGAGCTGTTTTTT. As protein: CASSTIGNTGELFF.

This chain joins TRBV30 and TRBJ2-7; 7 bases fit TRBD1. CDR3 length: 14 amino acids. Germline loops: CDR1 GTSNPN, CDR2 SVGIG (reference sequence). The V and J ends lost 3 bases and 2 bases, in that order; junction bases with no gene match: 7. CDR3 residues: CAWSPPGQPYEQYF. The DNA for the CDR3 is TGTGCCTGGAGCCCCCCGGGACAGCCCTACGAGCAGTACTTC.

CDR3 amino acids: CATSARTGGSYEQYF. The CDR3 nucleotides are TGTGCCACCAGCGCCCGGACGGGGGGATCCTACGAGCAGTACTTC. The chain has TRBV15 and TRBJ2-7; 7 bases are a match to TRBD2. V dropped 5 bases and J dropped 1; count of bases not matched to a gene: 8. The CDR3 consists of 15 residues. Germline CDR1 and CDR2: LNHNV and YYDKDF (reference sequence).

The chain combines TRBV2 with TRBJ2-3; possibly TRBD2 for D (7 bases). Looked up from germline, CDR1 is SNHLY and CDR2 is FYNNEI. V was trimmed by 11 bases and J by 2 bases, leaving 17 bases between them. CDR3 size: 14 residues. CDR3 region: CASRGGGSTDTQYF. DNA for the CDR3: TGTGCCTCCCGAGGGGGGGGCTCCACAGATACGCAGTATTTT.

The J gene is TRBJ1-2, the V gene TRBV5-1; the D is unclear. The CDR3 totals 13 residues. Germline loops: CDR1 SGHRS, CDR2 YFSETQ. V was shortened by 1 base and J by 7 bases, with 11 bases between the two germline ends. This chain's CDR3 is CASSLRSLSGYTF. The CDR3 DNA sequence: TGCGCCAGCAGCTTGAGGAGTTTGAGTGGCTACACCTTC. The whole variable domain, remainder taken from reference TRBV5-1 and TRBJ1-2, is KAGVTQTPRYLIKTRGQQVTLSCSPISGHRSVSWYQQTPGQGLQFLFEYFSETQRNKGNFPGRFSGRQFSNSRSEMNVSTLELGDSALYLCASSLRSLSGYTFGSGTRLTVV.

V and J are TRBV11-2 and TRBJ1-2, with D possibly matching TRBD1 (5 bases). The CDR3 has 15 residues. Germline CDR1 SGHAT, CDR2 FQNNGV. Deletions cut 3 bases from V and 4 bases from J, with 15 bases between. The CDR3 DNA reads TGTGCCAGCAGCTTGGGACCGGCTGGCGTCTATGGCTACACCTTC. Its translation is CASSLGPAGVYGYTF. Complete variable domain (other parts from reference TRBV11-2 and TRBJ1-2): EAGVAQSPRYKIIEKRQSVAFWCNPISGHATLYWYQQILGQGPKLLIQFQNNGVVDDSQLPKDRFSAERLKGVDSTLKIQPAKLEDSAVYLCASSLGPAGVYGYTFGSGTRLTVV.

The chain links TRBV11-3 to TRBJ2-3; D gene uncertain. Germline lookup yields CDR1 SGHNT and CDR2 YENEEA. This CDR3 contains 15 residues. V lost 1 base and J lost 0, with 8 bases in between. For the CDR3, the DNA is TGTGCCAGCAGCTTAGGGGCCTCTAGCACAGATACGCAGTATTTT. The encoded protein is CASSLGASSTDTQYF.

The chain uses TRBV4-1 and TRBJ2-3; D possibly corresponds to TRBD2 (6 bases). The length of the CDR3 is 16 residues. V lost 4 bases and J 2 bases, leaving 16 bases between the germline ends. Germline values: CDR1 MGHRA, CDR2 YSYEKL. DNA for the CDR3: TGCGCCAGCAGCCCCTATGGGCGGGGTTCCACAGATACGCAGTATTTT. Protein product: CASSPYGRGSTDTQYF.

CDR3 amino acids: CASSGGGTGATDTQYF. The CDR3 nucleotides are TGCGCCAGCAGCGGGGGCGGGACAGGGGCGACAGATACGCAGTATTTT. V is TRBV5-1 and J is TRBJ2-3; the match to TRBD1 covers 10 bases. From germline, CDR1 is SGHRS and CDR2 YFSETQ. The CDR3 is made up of 16 amino acids. The trim removed 4 bases at V and 3 bases at J, leaving 8 bases unmatched. The whole variable domain, filled in from reference TRBV5-1 and TRBJ2-3, reads KAGVTQTPRYLIKTRGQQVTLSCSPISGHRSVSWYQQTPGQGLQFLFEYFSETQRNKGNFPGRFSGRQFSNSRSEMNVSTLELGDSALYLCASSGGGTGATDTQYFGPGTRLTVL.

This rearrangement joins TRBV4-1 to TRBJ2-7; the D gene is possibly TRBD1 (6 bases). V lost 4 bases, J lost 6 bases, and 19 bases lay in between. The CDR3 totals 15 residues. Germline CDR1 MGHRA, CDR2 YSYEKL. The CDR3 bases are TGCGCCAGCAGCCGCCCCCGGGACACCGGCTCCGAGCAGTACTTC. Translation: CASSRPRDTGSEQYF.

The chain uses TRBV30 and TRBJ1-6, with TRBD1 as a possible D gene (5 bases). Germline V gene sequence: CDR1 GTSNPN, CDR2 SVGIG (reference sequence). CDR3 length: 15 residues. The germline V and J ends were trimmed by 1 base and 5 bases, with 12 bases remaining between them. The CDR3 reads CAWSGPSRDNSPLHF. The CDR3 DNA follows: TGTGCCTGGAGTGGCCCGAGCAGGGATAATTCACCCCTCCACTTT.

This sequence joins TRBV6-6 and TRBJ2-3; 9 nucleotides align to TRBD2. The J segment lost 4 bases and the V segment lost 5 bases, leaving 10 bases of the junction unmatched. Germline V gene data show CDR1 as MNHNY and CDR2 as SVGAGI (reference sequence). The CDR3 consists of 16 residues. The CDR3 protein is CASSPYSGSGSDTQYF. The DNA for the CDR3 is TGTGCCAGCAGTCCCTATAGCGGGAGCGGGTCAGATACGCAGTATTTT.